This entry features one T cell receptor (beta chain) sequence. This sample stems from a study of blood T cell repertoires in COVID-19. Background on the study: The study drew acute and convalescent COVID-19 samples from the United States, Italy and Spain.

Libraries were prepared by immunoSEQ multiplex PCR; TCRdb keeps only in-frame clonotypes and omits some of them. The profile shows 490,000 or so clones, approximately 87% of them singletons. Per the germline V gene, CDR1 is SEHNR and CDR2 is FQNEAQ (reference sequence). V lost 5 bases and J lost 0; bases outside the gene matches: 8. The CDR3 has 17 amino acids. Participants were aged about 18 to 100 years, lived in around 22 US areas, and enrolled virtually. The V call is TRBV7-9, the J call TRBJ2-7, with 12 bases that match TRBD2. The TCR sequence derives from a woman in her thirties or forties who had recovered from COVID-19. The sample consisted of PBMCs or T cells enriched from blood (not recorded which). This CDR3 reads CASSQETSGRISYEQYF. The CDR3 nucleotides read TGTGCCAGCAGCCAAGAGACTAGCGGGAGAATCTCCTACGAGCAGTACTTC. The whole variable domain, remainder taken from reference TRBV7-9 and TRBJ2-7, is DTGVSQNPRHKITKRGQNVTFRCDPISEHNRLYWYRQTLGQGPEFLTYFQNEAQLEKSRLLSDRFSAERPKGSFSTLEIQRTEQGDSAMYLCASSQETSGRISYEQYFGPGTRLTVT.